One sample yielded the 23 T cell receptor beta chains listed below, sequenced in a study of radiation and T cells in renal cell carcinoma. Sample time point: blood 4 weeks post-SBRT, at nephrectomy. Treatment described: 15 Gy SBRT to primary tumor, nephrectomy 4 weeks later. Generated by immunoSEQ multiplex PCR, the TCRdb table keeps only in-frame clones and is missing some. The sample lists 80,000 or so clones, about nine tenths occurring once. The specimen comprised blood, sampled from a patient whose treatment included radiotherapy and nephrectomy. These receptor sequences come from a woman in her 70s with renal cell carcinoma.

The chain employs TRBV27 and TRBJ1-6, with unresolved D. CDR3 length: 14 residues. The ends were cut back, 5 bases at V and 0 bases at J, with 5 bases in the middle. In germline, CDR1 is MNHEY, CDR2 SMNVEV (reference sequence). The CDR3 protein is CASSPRSYNSPLHF. CDR3 sequence (DNA): TGTGCCAGCAGTCCTCGCTCCTATAATTCACCCCTCCACTTT.

The chain couples TRBV25-1 to TRBJ1-6, with TRBD1 matching over 9 bases. The CDR3 contains 14 residues. CDR1 is MGHDK and CDR2 is SYGVNS in the germline V gene. V shed 5 bases, J shed 9 bases, and the junction held 5 bases outside the gene matches. The CDR3 coding sequence is TGTGCCAGCAGTTGGGACAGGGATGGTTCACCCCTCCACTTT. Translating it yields CASSWDRDGSPLHF.

The V call is TRBV7-3, the J call TRBJ2-3, with 9 bases fitting TRBD2. V was pared by 5 bases and J by 2 bases, with 8 bases of the junction left unmatched. Germline V gene sequence: CDR1 SGHTA, CDR2 FQGTGA. This CDR3 is built from 16 residues. CDR3 sequence reads: CASSPLSGGLTDTQYF. The DNA of the CDR3 is TGTGCCAGCAGCCCGCTTAGCGGGGGACTCACAGATACGCAGTATTTT.

The chain carries TRBV6-4 and TRBJ2-5; maybe TRBD2 (5 bases). CDR1 and CDR2 (germline): MRHNA, SNTAGT. The V end lost 6 bases, the J end lost 4 bases, and 18 bases lay between the germline ends. The CDR3 has 15 residues. The CDR3 protein is CASREDGLKRETQYF. DNA for the CDR3: TGTGCCAGCAGGGAGGACGGACTGAAAAGAGAGACCCAGTACTTC.

V usage is TRBV5-4 and J usage is TRBJ2-1; 7 bases map to TRBD2. CDR1 and CDR2 (germline): SGHNT, YYREEE (reference sequence). V shed 0 bases and J 5 bases; nucleotides not matched to a gene: 11. This CDR3 has 17 amino acids. The CDR3 coding sequence is TGTGCCAGCAGCTTGGAGCTAGCGGACGCCTCGAACAATGAGCAGTTCTTC. This sequence encodes CASSLELADASNNEQFF. Full variable domain (outside the CDR3, taken from reference TRBV5-4 and TRBJ2-1): ETGVTQSPTHLIKTRGQQVTLRCSSQSGHNTVSWYQQALGQGPQFIFQYYREEENGRGNFPPRFSGLQFPNYSSELNVNALELDDSALYLCASSLELADASNNEQFFGPGTRLTVL.

This chain connects TRBV9 to TRBJ2-1, with 7 bases that match TRBD2. Germline V gene sequence: CDR1 SGDLS, CDR2 YYNGEE. The CDR3 runs to 15 residues. The junction had 6 bases not matched to a gene; V was cut back by 3 bases and J by 3 bases. The CDR3 reads CASSARGDRYNEQFF. The CDR3, as DNA: TGTGCCAGCAGCGCCCGGGGGGATCGCTACAATGAGCAGTTCTTC.

The J gene is TRBJ2-3, the V gene TRBV9; no reliable D call. Germline V CDR1 and CDR2: SGDLS, YYNGEE. V lost 0 bases to trimming and J lost 2 bases, with 4 bases between them. This CDR3 is 13 amino acids long. The CDR3 loop reads CASSVANTDTQYF. DNA for the CDR3: TGTGCCAGCAGCGTAGCGAACACAGATACGCAGTATTTT. Based on the CDR3 plus reference TRBV9 and TRBJ2-3, the full variable domain is DSGVTQTPKHLITATGQRVTLRCSPRSGDLSVYWYQQSLDQGLQFLIQYYNGEERAKGNILERFSAQQFPDLHSELNLSSLELGDSALYFCASSVANTDTQYFGPGTRLTVL.

This chain connects TRBV19 to TRBJ1-1, with no clear D. Germline CDR1 reads LNHDA; CDR2 reads SQIVND (reference sequence). Trimming left V 5 bases short and J 8 bases short, with 12 bases between. This CDR3 comprises 12 residues. The DNA of the CDR3 is TGTGCCAGTAGTCTATGGGGAGGAGAAGCTTTCTTT. This gives the protein CASSLWGGEAFF.

This chain uses TRBV7-2 with TRBJ2-7; 11 bases align to TRBD2. V lost 5 bases to trimming and J lost 3 bases; unmatched junction nucleotides: 6. CDR3 length equals 15 residues. Per the germline V gene, CDR1 is SGHTA and CDR2 is FQGNSA. Here the CDR3 reads CASSILAGGLYEQYF. In DNA, the CDR3 is TGTGCCAGCAGCATCCTAGCGGGGGGCCTCTACGAGCAGTACTTC.

The chain joins TRBV15 to TRBJ1-5; TRBD1 agrees at 8 bases. The CDR3 consists of 17 residues. J was trimmed by 5 bases and V by 3 bases; bases with no gene match: 12. CDR1 LNHNV and CDR2 YYDKDF come from the germline V gene (reference sequence). The CDR3 region is CATSSPQAGGLHQPQHF. CDR3 DNA sequence: TGTGCCACCAGCAGCCCTCAGGCAGGGGGCCTTCATCAGCCCCAGCATTTT.

The chain employs TRBV4-3 and TRBJ1-2; 7 nucleotides line up with TRBD1. Germline values: CDR1 LGHNA, CDR2 YSLEER. This CDR3 spans 15 amino acids. V lost 0 bases to trimming and J lost 7 bases; unmatched junction nucleotides: 8. The CDR3 DNA reads as TGCGCCAGCAGCCAAGAAGGGGGCAGGGTTACTGGCTACACCTTC. Its protein product is CASSQEGGRVTGYTF.

The V gene is TRBV7-2, the J gene TRBJ2-6; a weak D match, TRBD2 (6 bases). V gave up 2 bases and J gave up 3 bases, with 8 bases separating them. There are 15 residues in the CDR3. CDR1 and CDR2 from the germline V gene are SGHTA and FQGNSA. The CDR3: CASSLRGSGANVLTF. The CDR3 nucleotides are TGTGCCAGCAGCTTACGGGGGAGTGGGGCCAACGTCCTGACTTTC.

V and J are TRBV4-2 and TRBJ1-3; D gene unclear. Trimming removed 1 base at V and 6 bases at J, with 16 bases between. Germline V gene lookup returns CDR1 LGHNA and CDR2 YNFKEQ. This CDR3 is 16 amino acids long. CDR3 protein: CASSQGSFRRTNTIYF. CDR3 bases: TGTGCCAGCAGCCAAGGTTCATTTAGGCGCACAAACACCATATATTTT.

V usage is TRBV5-5 and J usage is TRBJ2-7, with 8 bases matching TRBD1. The CDR3 runs 14 residues. Germline V gene data show CDR1 as SGHKS and CDR2 as YYEKEE (reference sequence). V lost 5 bases to trimming and J lost 5 bases; unmatched junction nucleotides: 9. The chain's CDR3 is CASSFPGQAHEQYF. The CDR3 DNA sequence: TGTGCCAGCAGTTTCCCGGGACAGGCCCACGAGCAGTACTTC.

The genes are TRBV5-6 and TRBJ2-7; 11 nucleotides match TRBD2. Germline V gene data show CDR1 as SGHDT and CDR2 as YYEEEE. The V gene end was trimmed by 0 bases and the J gene end by 4 bases; junction bases not matched to a gene: 3. This CDR3 has 15 amino acids. The CDR3 region has the DNA TGTGCCAGCAGCTTGGGACTAGCGGGGTTATACGAGCAGTACTTC. Its protein is CASSLGLAGLYEQYF.

The chain employs TRBV7-3 and TRBJ2-3, with 7 bases identical to TRBD1. This CDR3 spans 14 amino acids. CDR1 is SGHTA, CDR2 FQGTGA, per germline. The J segment lost 2 bases and the V segment lost 5 bases, leaving 4 bases of the junction unmatched. This CDR3 is CASSPGQYTDTQYF. In nucleotides, the CDR3 is TGTGCCAGCAGCCCGGGACAGTACACAGATACGCAGTATTTT.

The genes are TRBV9 and TRBJ2-5; D tentatively reads TRBD1 or TRBD2 (6 bases each). Germline V gene sequence: CDR1 SGDLS, CDR2 YYNGEE. The CDR3 runs 14 residues. V was cut by 0 bases and J by 5 bases, with 11 bases left in between. The CDR3 protein is CASSVVGGGETQYF. In DNA form, the CDR3 reads TGTGCCAGCAGCGTAGTGGGGGGCGGGGAGACCCAGTACTTC.

The V call is TRBV28, the J call TRBJ2-4; TRBD2 is a possible D gene (6 bases). CDR3 size: 14 residues. With 6 bases removed from V and 6 bases from J, the gap between germline ends came to 15 bases. The V gene's germline CDR1 is MDHEN and CDR2 SYDVKM. CDR3 sequence (DNA): TGTGCCAGCAGCGAGGAGGGTTGGGGAAACATTCAGTACTTC. It is translated as CASSEEGWGNIQYF.

This sequence joins TRBV7-6 and TRBJ2-7; the D gene is possibly TRBD1 (6 bases). Germline-derived CDR1 and CDR2 are SGHVS and FNYEAQ. CDR3 length: 17 amino acids. V lost 1 base and J lost 0, with 16 bases in between. In DNA, the CDR3 is TGTGCCAGCAGCTTAGGAGTATGGGGGCTCGGCTCCTACGAGCAGTACTTC. It yields the protein CASSLGVWGLGSYEQYF.

The CDR3 DNA reads TGTGCCAGCAGGTCGGACTACAATGAGCAGTTCTTC. Translated, it gives CASRSDYNEQFF. The genes are TRBV2 and TRBJ2-1; no clear D. The CDR3 is 12 amino acids. With 6 bases removed from V and 3 bases from J, the gap between germline ends came to 6 bases. CDR1 is SNHLY, CDR2 FYNNEI, per germline.

The chain carries TRBV15 and TRBJ2-1, with 7 bases lining up with TRBD2. The germline CDR1 and CDR2 sequences are LNHNV and YYDKDF (reference sequence). CDR3 length: 14 amino acids. After removal of 1 base from V and 10 bases from J, the junction contained 7 bases not matched to a gene. CDR3 protein: CATSRANQGGEQFF. In DNA form, the CDR3 reads TGTGCCACCAGCAGAGCTAACCAGGGAGGGGAGCAGTTCTTC.

This chain connects TRBV19 to TRBJ1-1, with 8 bases lining up with TRBD1. Trimming cost V 6 bases and J 1 base; bases outside gene matches: 7. CDR1 is LNHDA, CDR2 SQIVND, per germline (reference sequence). The CDR3 is 15 amino acids. In DNA form, the CDR3 reads TGTGCCAGTAGCCAGGGGGCTAGGAGGAACACTGAAGCTTTCTTT. Translating gives CASSQGARRNTEAFF.

V is TRBV29-1 and J is TRBJ1-2; 7 nucleotides match TRBD1. The germline CDR1 and CDR2 sequences are SQVTM and ANQGSEA. The CDR3 runs 12 residues. Germline trimming cut 2 bases from V and 7 bases from J; bases unmatched to any gene: 4. The CDR3: CSVERGQSGYTF. The CDR3 bases are TGCAGCGTTGAAAGGGGGCAAAGTGGCTACACCTTC. The whole variable domain, remainder taken from reference TRBV29-1 and TRBJ1-2, is SAVISQKPSRDICQRGTSLTIQCQVDSQVTMMFWYRQQPGQSLTLIATANQGSEATYESGFVIDKFPISRPNLTFSTLTVSNMSPEDSSIYLCSVERGQSGYTFGSGTRLTVV.